The rows below give T cell receptor beta chains drawn from one sample of a study of blood T cell repertoires in COVID-19. Measured with immunoSEQ multiplex PCR; TCRdb has only the in-frame clones, and not every one. The sample records 100,000 to 140,000 clones, approximately 88% being singletons. Input material: peripheral blood. These TCRs come from a man aged 50-60 years with active or convalescent COVID-19. Both conserved end residues are part of each CDR3. D genes are given only for firm matches. The size of a clone is reported for some rows only, either as once, few or many, or as a class for expanded clones.

D	J	V	size	CDR3	DNA
TRBD2	TRBJ2-3	TRBV10-3	.	CAISEGTSGSSDTQYF	TGTGCCATCAGTGAGGGGACTAGCGGGAGTTCAGATACGCAGTATTTT
TRBD1	TRBJ1-5	TRBV9	.	CASSAETGVNQPQHF	TGTGCCAGCAGCGCCGAGACAGGGGTCAATCAGCCCCAGCATTTT
TRBD2	TRBJ2-3	TRBV19	few	CASTQYPLGGRVTDTQYF	TGTGCCAGTACCCAATACCCCCTGGGCGGGAGGGTCACAGATACGCAGTATTTT
TRBD2	TRBJ2-1	TRBV13	.	CASSASTGLAGAYNEQFF	TGTGCCAGCAGCGCTTCAACGGGACTAGCGGGGGCCTACAATGAGCAGTTCTTC
.	TRBJ2-1	TRBV11-2	.	CASSSRTDNEQFF	TGTGCCAGCAGCTCCAGGACAGACAATGAGCAGTTCTTC
TRBD1	TRBJ2-2	TRBV19	.	CASSIWGGQGTNTGELFF	TGTGCCAGTAGTATATGGGGAGGACAGGGGACGAACACCGGGGAGCTGTTTTTT
.	TRBJ2-4	TRBV15	.	CATSGAAGAKNIQYF	TGTGCCACCAGCGGGGCGGCAGGGGCCAAAAACATTCAGTACTTC
.	TRBJ2-1	TRBV24-1	.	CATSDRGQGNYNEQFF	TGTGCCACCAGTGACCGGGGTCAGGGGAACTACAATGAGCAGTTCTTC
.	TRBJ2-2	TRBV20-1	.	CSATNTGELFF	TGCAGTGCTACTAATACCGGGGAGCTGTTTTTT
.	TRBJ1-5	TRBV18	.	CASSSGTISNQPQHF	TGTGCCAGCTCTTCCGGGACAATCTCTAATCAGCCCCAGCATTTT
TRBD2	TRBJ2-3	TRBV6-5	.	CASSYSGRGEDTQYF	TGTGCCAGCAGTTACTCGGGGAGGGGTGAAGATACGCAGTATTTT
.	TRBJ1-2	TRBV28	.	CASSSNYGYTF	TGTGCCAGCAGCTCTAACTATGGCTACACCTTC
.	TRBJ1-2	TRBV5-6	.	CASSLGRGWGYTF	TGTGCCAGCAGCTTGGGACGGGGATGGGGCTACACCTTC
TRBD1	TRBJ2-7	TRBV13	.	CASSPRDRAHEQYF	TGTGCCAGCAGCCCCCGGGACAGGGCCCACGAGCAGTACTTC
.	TRBJ1-4	TRBV6-6	.	CASSHITANEKLFF	TGTGCCAGCAGTCACATAACCGCTAATGAAAAACTGTTTTTT
.	TRBJ2-1	TRBV15	.	CATSRDLVTREQFF	TGTGCCACCAGCAGAGATCTCGTGACTAGAGAGCAGTTCTTC
.	TRBJ1-1	TRBV6-5	.	CASSSTRNTEAFF	TGTGCCAGCAGTTCCACTAGAAACACTGAAGCTTTCTTT
.	TRBJ2-7	TRBV5-1	.	CASSLERRQTYEQYF	TGCGCCAGCAGCTTGGAGAGGCGACAGACCTACGAGCAGTACTTC
.	TRBJ1-1	TRBV6-6	once	CASSYSQAQGTEAFF	TGTGCCAGCAGTTACTCCCAGGCCCAGGGGACTGAAGCTTTCTTT
.	TRBJ1-2	TRBV6-5	.	CASSRDTTNYGYTF	TGTGCCAGCAGTAGGGACACTACTAACTATGGCTACACCTTC
TRBD1	TRBJ2-7	TRBV5-1	.	CASSLVTGDQGEQYF	TGCGCCAGCAGCTTGGTGACAGGGGATCAAGGCGAGCAGTACTTC
TRBD1	TRBJ2-6	TRBV28	.	CASRTGDSHGANVLTF	TGTGCCAGCAGGACAGGGGATTCACATGGGGCCAACGTCCTGACTTTC
.	TRBJ1-1	TRBV30	.	CAWSELPGRAFF	TGTGCCTGGAGTGAGCTGCCGGGAAGGGCTTTCTTT
.	TRBJ2-2	TRBV7-2	.	CASSLATSRWTGELFF	TGTGCCAGCAGCTTAGCTACTAGCCGGTGGACCGGGGAGCTGTTTTTT
TRBD1	TRBJ1-4	TRBV15	.	CATSRDKDRGSEKLFF	TGTGCCACCAGCAGAGATAAGGACAGGGGTAGCGAAAAACTGTTTTTT
TRBD1	TRBJ1-6	TRBV3-1/TRBV3-2	once	CASSVRQGESSPLHF	TGTGCCAGCAGCGTCCGACAGGGGGAGAGTTCACCCCTCCACTTT
.	TRBJ2-3	TRBV11-2	.	CASSLGLSTQYF	TGTGCCAGCAGCTTGGGCCTGTCAACGCAGTATTTT
.	TRBJ2-7	TRBV28	few	CASSLTEKSYEQYF	TGTGCCAGCAGTTTAACAGAAAAATCCTACGAGCAGTACTTC
TRBD1	TRBJ2-2	TRBV24-1	.	CATSDPTRGRNTGELFF	TGTGCCACCAGTGATCCCACCAGGGGGCGGAACACCGGGGAGCTGTTTTTT
.	TRBJ1-2	TRBV27	few	CASSLDRAPYGYTF	TGTGCCAGCAGTTTAGACAGAGCACCTTATGGCTACACCTTC
TRBD1	TRBJ2-7	TRBV11-3	.	CASSLGGTGNYEQYF	TGTGCCAGCAGCTTAGGGGGGACAGGAAACTACGAGCAGTACTTC
.	TRBJ2-7	TRBV11-2	.	CASSSAGYAYEQYF	TGTGCCAGCAGCTCCGCAGGCTACGCCTACGAGCAGTACTTC
.	TRBJ1-3	TRBV2	few	CASSARQLSGNTIYF	TGTGCCAGCAGTGCCCGACAGTTATCTGGAAACACCATATATTTT
.	TRBJ2-7	TRBV27	.	CASSRGSEQYF	TGTGCCAGCAGTAGAGGAAGCGAGCAGTACTTC
.	TRBJ2-3	TRBV7-9	.	CASGRYNGQKGGRRDTQYF	TGTGCCAGCGGGCGCTACAATGGACAGAAGGGTGGCCGGCGGGATACGCAGTATTTT
TRBD2	TRBJ2-7	TRBV20-1	.	CSASPLTSGSSYEQYF	TGCAGTGCTAGTCCCTTGACTAGCGGAAGCTCCTACGAGCAGTACTTC
.	TRBJ2-7	TRBV14	.	CASSLASVSGEQYF	TGTGCCAGCAGCCTGGCTAGCGTGTCGGGCGAGCAGTACTTC
TRBD2	TRBJ2-1	TRBV5-1	.	CASSFGLAGHNEQFF	TGCGCCAGCAGCTTCGGACTAGCGGGGCACAATGAGCAGTTCTTC
.	TRBJ2-5	TRBV7-9	.	CASSSTGWGGQETQYF	TGTGCCAGCAGCTCAACAGGGTGGGGGGGCCAAGAGACCCAGTACTTC
.	TRBJ1-1	TRBV11-2	.	CASSPGLYRGNTEAFF	TGTGCCAGCAGCCCGGGACTTTACCGAGGGAACACTGAAGCTTTCTTT
.	TRBJ2-2	TRBV19	many	CASSFRGSGTGELFF	TGTGCCAGTAGTTTTAGGGGGTCAGGGACCGGGGAGCTGTTTTTT
TRBD2	TRBJ2-1	TRBV7-9	.	CASTGTSGYNEQFF	TGTGCCAGCACCGGGACTAGCGGATACAATGAGCAGTTCTTC
TRBD2	TRBJ2-3	TRBV7-2	.	CASSAGTSGRSDTQYF	TGTGCCAGCAGCGCCGGGACTAGCGGGAGATCAGATACGCAGTATTTT
.	TRBJ1-1	TRBV3-1/TRBV3-2	few	CASSQNGGRTEAFF	TGTGCCAGCAGCCAAAACGGTGGTCGGACTGAAGCTTTCTTT
TRBD1	TRBJ2-7	TRBV15	.	CATSMTGREQYF	TGTGCCACCAGCATGACAGGGCGGGAGCAGTACTTC
TRBD2	TRBJ2-5	TRBV18	once	CASSLTGGAGETQYF	TGTGCCAGCTCCTTAACGGGGGGGGCCGGAGAGACCCAGTACTTC
TRBD2	TRBJ2-1	TRBV11-3	.	CASSPRGASGVNEQFF	TGTGCCAGCAGCCCCCGGGGCGCTAGCGGGGTAAATGAGCAGTTCTTC
.	TRBJ2-1	TRBV29-1	.	CSATDYLGNEQFF	TGCAGCGCCACTGACTACCTAGGCAATGAGCAGTTCTTC